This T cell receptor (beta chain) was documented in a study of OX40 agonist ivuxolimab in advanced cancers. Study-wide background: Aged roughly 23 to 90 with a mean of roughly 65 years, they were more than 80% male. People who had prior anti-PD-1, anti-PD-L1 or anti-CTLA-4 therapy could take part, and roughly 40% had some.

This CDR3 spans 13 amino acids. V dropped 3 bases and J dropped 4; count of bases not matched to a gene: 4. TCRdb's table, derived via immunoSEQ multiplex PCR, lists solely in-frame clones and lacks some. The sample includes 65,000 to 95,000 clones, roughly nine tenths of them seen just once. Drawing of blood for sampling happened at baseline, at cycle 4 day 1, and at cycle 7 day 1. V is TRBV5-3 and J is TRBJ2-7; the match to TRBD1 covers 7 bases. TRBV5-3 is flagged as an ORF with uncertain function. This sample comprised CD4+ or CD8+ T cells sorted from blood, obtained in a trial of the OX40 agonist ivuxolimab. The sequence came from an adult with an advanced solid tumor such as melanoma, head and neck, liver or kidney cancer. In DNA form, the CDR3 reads TGTGCCAGAAGCTACGACAGGGTATACGAGCAGTACTTC. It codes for CARSYDRVYEQYF.